This section outlines one T cell receptor beta chain sequence together with its context. Its antigen is as yet unknown. Per germline, CDR1 SGHDN and CDR2 FVKESK. J gave up 0 bases and V 1 base, and 3 bases lay outside the gene matches. This CDR3 is 15 amino acids long. The protocol was immunoSEQ multiplex PCR, while the TCRdb copy is restricted to in-frame clones and leaves out a portion. Altogether tens of thousands of clones are present, 80% to 90% being singletons, with the ten largest covering 22%. The data stem from a study of radiation and T cells in renal cell carcinoma. The time point here: blood 2 weeks post-SBRT. The treatment was: 15 Gy SBRT to primary tumor, nephrectomy 4 weeks later. Serial blood draws occurred at baseline and 2 and 4 weeks post-SBRT. Study outcomes and limitations: In blood, top tumor clones expanded by 2 weeks, shrinking by 4.

V and J are TRBV14 and TRBJ2-7; TRBD2 matches at 7 bases. This sample comprised blood, obtained from a patient whose treatment included radiotherapy and nephrectomy. The receptor's source is a woman aged 50 to 60 with renal cell carcinoma. CDR3 sequence reads: CASSQGGGVSYEQYF. CDR3 DNA sequence: TGTGCCAGCAGCCAAGGGGGGGGAGTCTCCTACGAGCAGTACTTC.